The entry below gives a single TCR beta chain sequence along with its context. The clone's antigen remains unknown. No per-base quality is available; no much larger clone lies one base away. The data are from a study of cytomegalovirus exposure and HLA in healthy donors (dated by TCRdb to the late 2010s). The study in broad terms: According to a later analysis, one platform produced both the roughly 110 validation repertoires and the 670 or so repertoires of the first cohort. The aim of the study was to test whether cataloging public T cell receptors could identify signatures of past pathogen exposure. In addition to the first cohort of 666 subjects, a separate validation cohort of 130 or so different subjects was used. To predict cytomegalovirus infection status, the study combined high-throughput TCR immunosequencing, statistical association of individual TCRs with disease status, and machine learning. Overall results and qualifications from the work: Subsequent analysis determined that TCRs grouped into clusters in the first cohort also showed a tendency toward co-occurrence across the 120 or so validation repertoires, and roughly 95% of cluster scores exceeded 0. Across donors, most TCR sequences were observed very rarely, whereas some public TCRs were present in many individuals. In vitro tests confirmed that a few of the cytomegalovirus-associated TCR beta chains recognize cytomegalovirus antigens. In the study, about 150 TCR beta chains were listed as associated with cytomegalovirus. A later analysis lacked HLA typing for the validation cohort, so it scored co-occurrence in that cohort across all 110 or so repertoires. The authors suggested that the approach could potentially be extended to other disease states and immunological phenotypes. The classifier was reported to diagnose cytomegalovirus status with high specificity and sensitivity in both the original cohort and the validation cohort.

Counted from cysteine to phenylalanine, this CDR3 has 17 amino acids. The only DNA kept is the CDR3, 51 bases in frame from the first base. Donors formed part of the validation cohort, which comprised 120 or so subjects and was distinct from the first cohort of 550 to 850 subjects. Receptor libraries were prepared by the immunoSEQ multiplex PCR assay. In the paper's pipeline: A statistical classification framework was developed to diagnose cytomegalovirus status using the catalog of TCR beta chain sequences. TCRdb re-hosts the immuneACCESS table, in-frame sequences only. Its copies lack some clones; in the studies checked, an unresolved V gene accounts for under half of them, and the cause for the rest is not known. The V and J calls and clone size are taken from that table; D and trimming were inferred from the DNA. This sample is represented by around 150,000 clones; approximately 86% of them were singletons. The ten largest make up approximately 2.2% of the sample.

The V gene is TRBV21-1 and the J gene is TRBJ2-3; the D call in the table, TRBD1, was not verified against the DNA. TRBV21-1 is labeled a pseudogene. The receptor was isolated from a woman aged 18-35 years in good health and CMV-seronegative. The sample taken for sequencing was PBMCs. Here the CDR3 is given as CASSKVCRQGGTDTQYF. The DNA is as follows: TGTGCCAGCAGCAAAGTATGCAGGCAGGGGGGTACAGATACGCAGTATTTT.